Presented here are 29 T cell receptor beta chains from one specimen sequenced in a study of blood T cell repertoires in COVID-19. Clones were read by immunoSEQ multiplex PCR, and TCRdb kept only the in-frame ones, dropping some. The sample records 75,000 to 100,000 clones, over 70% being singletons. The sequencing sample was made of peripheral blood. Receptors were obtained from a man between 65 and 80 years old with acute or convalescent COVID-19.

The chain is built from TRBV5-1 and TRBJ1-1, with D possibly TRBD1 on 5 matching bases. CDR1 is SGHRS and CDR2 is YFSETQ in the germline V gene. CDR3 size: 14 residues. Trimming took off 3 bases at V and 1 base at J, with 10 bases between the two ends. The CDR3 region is CASSWTGGNTEAFF. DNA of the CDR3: TGCGCCAGCAGCTGGACGGGGGGGAACACTGAAGCTTTCTTT.

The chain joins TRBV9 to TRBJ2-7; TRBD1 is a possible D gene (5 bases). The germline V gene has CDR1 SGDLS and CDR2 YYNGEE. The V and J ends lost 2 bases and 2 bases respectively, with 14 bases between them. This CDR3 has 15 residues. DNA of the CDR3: TGTGCCAGCAGCGTTACATCGGACATTACCTACGAGCAGTACTTC. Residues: CASSVTSDITYEQYF.

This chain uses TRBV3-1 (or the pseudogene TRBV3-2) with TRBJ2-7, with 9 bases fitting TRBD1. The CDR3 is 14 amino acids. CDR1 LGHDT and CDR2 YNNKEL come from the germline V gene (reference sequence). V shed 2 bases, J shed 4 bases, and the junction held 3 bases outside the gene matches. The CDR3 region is CASSQRTGVYEQYF. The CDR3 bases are TGTGCCAGCAGCCAACGGACAGGGGTATACGAGCAGTACTTC.

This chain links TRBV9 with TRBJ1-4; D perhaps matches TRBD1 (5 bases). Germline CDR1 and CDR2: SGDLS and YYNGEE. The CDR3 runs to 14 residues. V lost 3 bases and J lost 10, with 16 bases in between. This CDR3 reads CASSASGTRGKLFF. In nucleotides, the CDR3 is TGTGCCAGCAGCGCCTCAGGGACGCGGGGAAAACTGTTTTTT. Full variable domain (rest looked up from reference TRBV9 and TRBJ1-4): DSGVTQTPKHLITATGQRVTLRCSPRSGDLSVYWYQQSLDQGLQFLIQYYNGEERAKGNILERFSAQQFPDLHSELNLSSLELGDSALYFCASSASGTRGKLFFGSGTQLSVL.

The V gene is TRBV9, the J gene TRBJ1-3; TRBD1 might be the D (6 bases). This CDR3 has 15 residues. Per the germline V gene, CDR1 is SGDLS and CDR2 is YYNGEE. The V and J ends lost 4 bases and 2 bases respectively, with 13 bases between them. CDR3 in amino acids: CASSRQERTGNTIYF. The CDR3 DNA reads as TGTGCCAGCAGCAGACAGGAGAGGACTGGAAACACCATATATTTT.

CDR3 sequence: CASSYSRGTGELFF. DNA of the CDR3: TGTGCCAGCAGTTACTCGCGGGGGACCGGGGAGCTGTTTTTT. This chain joins TRBV6-6 and TRBJ2-2; the match to TRBD2 covers 7 bases. CDR1 and CDR2 from the germline V gene are MNHNY and SVGAGI (reference sequence). Losses at the gene ends were 0 bases for V and 5 bases for J; bases not matched to a gene: 0. This CDR3 is 14 amino acids long.

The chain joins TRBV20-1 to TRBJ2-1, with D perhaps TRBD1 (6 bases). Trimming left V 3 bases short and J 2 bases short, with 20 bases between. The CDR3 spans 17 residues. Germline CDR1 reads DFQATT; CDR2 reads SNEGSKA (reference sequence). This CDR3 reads CSASQRGYSGPYNEQFF. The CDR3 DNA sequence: TGCAGTGCTAGTCAAAGGGGGTATTCAGGACCCTACAATGAGCAGTTCTTC.

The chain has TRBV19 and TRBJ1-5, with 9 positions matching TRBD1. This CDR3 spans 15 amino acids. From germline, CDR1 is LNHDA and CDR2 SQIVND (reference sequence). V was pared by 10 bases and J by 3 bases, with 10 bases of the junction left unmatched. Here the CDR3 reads CATSGQGNDNQPQHF. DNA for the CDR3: TGTGCCACCTCGGGACAGGGAAACGACAATCAGCCCCAGCATTTT.

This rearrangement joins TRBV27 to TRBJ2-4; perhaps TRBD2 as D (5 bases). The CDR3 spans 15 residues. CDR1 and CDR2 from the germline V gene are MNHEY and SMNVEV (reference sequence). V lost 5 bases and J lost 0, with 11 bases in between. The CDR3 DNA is TGTGCCAGCAGTGGCGGGCAGCTAGCCAAAAACATTCAGTACTTC. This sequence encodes CASSGGQLAKNIQYF.

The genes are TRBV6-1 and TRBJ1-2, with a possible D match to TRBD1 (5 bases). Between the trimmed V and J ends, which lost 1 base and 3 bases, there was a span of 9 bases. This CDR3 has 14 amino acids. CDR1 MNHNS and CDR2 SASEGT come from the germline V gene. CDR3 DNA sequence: TGTGCCAGCAGTGAAGGGGGCGTGGACTATGGCTACACCTTC. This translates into CASSEGGVDYGYTF.

The CDR3 DNA follows: TGCAGCGTTATAGCGGGGAGCACAGATACGCAGTATTTT. Translating it yields CSVIAGSTDTQYF. The chain combines TRBV29-1 with TRBJ2-3, with TRBD2 matching 8 bases. The CDR3 covers 13 residues. V lost 5 bases to trimming and J lost 0 bases; unmatched junction nucleotides: 1. Germline lookup yields CDR1 SQVTM and CDR2 ANQGSEA.

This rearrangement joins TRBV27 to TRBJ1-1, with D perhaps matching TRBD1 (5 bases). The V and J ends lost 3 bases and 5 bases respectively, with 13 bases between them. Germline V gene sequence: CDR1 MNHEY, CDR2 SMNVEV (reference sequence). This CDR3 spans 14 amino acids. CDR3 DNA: TGTGCCAGCAGTTTTGCGGGGGTAGTTACTGAAGCTTTCTTT. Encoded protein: CASSFAGVVTEAFF.

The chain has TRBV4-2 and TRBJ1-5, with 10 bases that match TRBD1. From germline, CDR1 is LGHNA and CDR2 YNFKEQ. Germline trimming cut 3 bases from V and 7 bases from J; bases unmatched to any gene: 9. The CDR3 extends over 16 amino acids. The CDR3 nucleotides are TGTGCCAGCAGCCAGGGGACAGGGGTAGGAGAGCAGCCCCAGCATTTT. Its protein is CASSQGTGVGEQPQHF.

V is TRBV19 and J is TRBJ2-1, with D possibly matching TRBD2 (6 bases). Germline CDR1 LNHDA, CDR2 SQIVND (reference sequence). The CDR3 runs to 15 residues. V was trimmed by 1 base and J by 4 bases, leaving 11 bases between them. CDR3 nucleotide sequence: TGTGCCAGTAGTATAGGGGGAGGAATGTACAATGAGCAGTTCTTC. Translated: CASSIGGGMYNEQFF.

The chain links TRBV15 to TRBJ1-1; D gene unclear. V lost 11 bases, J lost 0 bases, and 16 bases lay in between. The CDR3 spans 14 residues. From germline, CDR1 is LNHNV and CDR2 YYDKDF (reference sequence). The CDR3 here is CAADWYSLNTEAFF. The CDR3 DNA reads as TGTGCCGCCGATTGGTACAGTTTGAACACTGAAGCTTTCTTT.

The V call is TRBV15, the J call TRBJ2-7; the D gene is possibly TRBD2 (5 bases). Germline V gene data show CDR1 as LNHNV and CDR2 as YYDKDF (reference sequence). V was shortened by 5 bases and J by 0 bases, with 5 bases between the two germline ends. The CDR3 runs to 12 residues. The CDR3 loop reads CATSGSSYEQYF. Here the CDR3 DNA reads TGTGCCACCAGCGGGAGCTCCTACGAGCAGTACTTC.

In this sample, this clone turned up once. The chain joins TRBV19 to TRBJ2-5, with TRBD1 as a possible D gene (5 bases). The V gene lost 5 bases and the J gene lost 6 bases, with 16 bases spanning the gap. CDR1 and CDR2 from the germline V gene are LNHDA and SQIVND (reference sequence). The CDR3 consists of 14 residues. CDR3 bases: TGTGCCAGTAGTCCGGACATCTACGGACAGACCCAGTACTTC. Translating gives CASSPDIYGQTQYF.

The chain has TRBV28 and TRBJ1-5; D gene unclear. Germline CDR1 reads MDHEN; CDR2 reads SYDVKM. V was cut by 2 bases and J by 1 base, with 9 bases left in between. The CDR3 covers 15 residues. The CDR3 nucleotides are TGTGCCAGCAGTTTACGCAGAACAAGCAATCAGCCCCAGCATTTT. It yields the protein CASSLRRTSNQPQHF. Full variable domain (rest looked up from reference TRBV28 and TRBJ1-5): DVKVTQSSRYLVKRTGEKVFLECVQDMDHENMFWYRQDPGLGLRLIYFSYDVKMKEKGDIPEGYSVSREKKERFSLILESASTNQTSMYLCASSLRRTSNQPQHFGDGTRLSIL.

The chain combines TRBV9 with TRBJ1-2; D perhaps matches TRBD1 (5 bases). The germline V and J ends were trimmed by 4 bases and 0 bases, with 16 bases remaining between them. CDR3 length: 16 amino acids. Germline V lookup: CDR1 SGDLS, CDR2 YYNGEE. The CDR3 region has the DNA TGTGCCAGCAGCTCTCCCCGATCGACAGCTAACTATGGCTACACCTTC. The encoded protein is CASSSPRSTANYGYTF.

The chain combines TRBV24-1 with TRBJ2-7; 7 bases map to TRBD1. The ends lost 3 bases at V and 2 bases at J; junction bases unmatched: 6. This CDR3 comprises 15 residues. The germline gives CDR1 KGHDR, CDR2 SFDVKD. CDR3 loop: CATSDTGATTYEQYF. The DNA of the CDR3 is TGTGCCACCAGTGATACAGGGGCCACGACCTACGAGCAGTACTTC.

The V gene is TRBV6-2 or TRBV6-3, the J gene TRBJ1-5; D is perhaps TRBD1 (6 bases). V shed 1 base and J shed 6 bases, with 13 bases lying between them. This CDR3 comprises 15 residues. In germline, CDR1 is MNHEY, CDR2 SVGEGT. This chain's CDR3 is CASSYYAGASQPQHF. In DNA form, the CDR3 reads TGTGCCAGCAGTTACTACGCGGGGGCTAGTCAGCCCCAGCATTTT.

The CDR3 here is CASSLEGHEQFF. DNA for the CDR3: TGTGCCAGCAGCTTAGAGGGGCATGAGCAGTTCTTC. The rearrangement uses TRBV11-3 and TRBJ2-1, with D maybe TRBD1 (5 bases). Per germline, CDR1 SGHNT and CDR2 YENEEA. CDR3 length equals 12 residues. Trimming shortened V by 0 bases and J by 8 bases, and 5 bases separated the two germline ends.

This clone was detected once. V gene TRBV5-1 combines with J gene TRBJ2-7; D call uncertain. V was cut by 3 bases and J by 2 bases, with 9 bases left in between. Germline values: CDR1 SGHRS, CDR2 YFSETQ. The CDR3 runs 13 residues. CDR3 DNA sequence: TGCGCCAGCAGCTCGCCAGGTACCTACGAGCAGTACTTC. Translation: CASSSPGTYEQYF.

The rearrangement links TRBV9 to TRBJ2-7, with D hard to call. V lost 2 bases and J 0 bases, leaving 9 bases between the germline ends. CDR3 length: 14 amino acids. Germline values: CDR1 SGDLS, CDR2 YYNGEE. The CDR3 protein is CASSVQVSSYEQYF. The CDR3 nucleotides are TGTGCCAGCAGCGTTCAGGTGAGCTCCTACGAGCAGTACTTC.

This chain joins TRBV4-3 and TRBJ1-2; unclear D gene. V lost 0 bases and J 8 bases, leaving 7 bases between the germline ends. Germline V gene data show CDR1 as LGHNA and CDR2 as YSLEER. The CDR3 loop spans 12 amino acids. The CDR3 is CASSQDSGGYTF. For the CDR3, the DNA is TGCGCCAGCAGCCAAGATTCGGGAGGCTACACCTTC.

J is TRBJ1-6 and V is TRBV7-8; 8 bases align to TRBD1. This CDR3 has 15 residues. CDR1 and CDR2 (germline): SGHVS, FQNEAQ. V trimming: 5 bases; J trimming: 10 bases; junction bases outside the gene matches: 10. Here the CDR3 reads CASSQGAGVKSPLHF. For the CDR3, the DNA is TGTGCCAGCAGCCAGGGGGCAGGGGTAAAATCACCCCTCCACTTT. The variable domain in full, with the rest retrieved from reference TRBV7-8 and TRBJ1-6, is GAGVSQSPRYKVAKRGQDVALRCDPISGHVSLFWYQQALGQGPEFLTYFQNEAQLDKSGLPSDRFFAERPEGSVSTLKIQRTQQEDSAVYLCASSQGAGVKSPLHFGNGTRLTVT.

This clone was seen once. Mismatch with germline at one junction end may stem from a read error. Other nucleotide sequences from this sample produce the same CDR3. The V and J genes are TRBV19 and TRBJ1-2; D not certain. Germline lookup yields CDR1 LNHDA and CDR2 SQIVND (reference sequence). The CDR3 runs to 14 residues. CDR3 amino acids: CASSIDAGNYGYTF. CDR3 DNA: TGTGCCAGTAGTATAGACGCGGGTAACTATGGCTACACTTTC.

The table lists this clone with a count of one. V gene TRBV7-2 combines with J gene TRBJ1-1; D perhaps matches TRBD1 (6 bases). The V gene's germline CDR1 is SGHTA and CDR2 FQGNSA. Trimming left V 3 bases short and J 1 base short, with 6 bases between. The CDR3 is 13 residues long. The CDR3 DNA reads TGTGCCAGCAGCTTGACAGGGAACACTGAAGCTTTCTTT. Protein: CASSLTGNTEAFF.

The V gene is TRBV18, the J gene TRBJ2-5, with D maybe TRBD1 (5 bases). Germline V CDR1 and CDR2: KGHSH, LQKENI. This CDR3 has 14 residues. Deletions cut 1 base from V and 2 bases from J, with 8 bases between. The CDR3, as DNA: TGTGCCAGCTCACCACGTAACAGGCAAGAGACCCAGTACTTC. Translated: CASSPRNRQETQYF.